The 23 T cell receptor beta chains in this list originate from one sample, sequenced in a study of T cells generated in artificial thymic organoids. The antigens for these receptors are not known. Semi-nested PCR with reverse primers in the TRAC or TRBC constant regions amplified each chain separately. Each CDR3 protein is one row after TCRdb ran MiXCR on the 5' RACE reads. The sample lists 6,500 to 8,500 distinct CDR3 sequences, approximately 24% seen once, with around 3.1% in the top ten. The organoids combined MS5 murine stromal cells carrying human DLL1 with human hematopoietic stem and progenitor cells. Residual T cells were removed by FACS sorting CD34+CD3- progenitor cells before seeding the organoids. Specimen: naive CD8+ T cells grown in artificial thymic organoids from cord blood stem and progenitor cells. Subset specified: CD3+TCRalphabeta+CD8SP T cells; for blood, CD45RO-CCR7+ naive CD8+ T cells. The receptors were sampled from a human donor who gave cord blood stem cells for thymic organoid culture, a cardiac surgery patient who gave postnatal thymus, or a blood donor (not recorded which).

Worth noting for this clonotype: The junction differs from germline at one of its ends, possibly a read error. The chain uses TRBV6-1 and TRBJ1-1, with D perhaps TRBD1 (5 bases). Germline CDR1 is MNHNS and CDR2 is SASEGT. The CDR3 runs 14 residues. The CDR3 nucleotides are TGTGCCAGCAGCACATCCTCAGGGAACGCTGAAGCTTTCTTT. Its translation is CASSTSSGNAEAFF.

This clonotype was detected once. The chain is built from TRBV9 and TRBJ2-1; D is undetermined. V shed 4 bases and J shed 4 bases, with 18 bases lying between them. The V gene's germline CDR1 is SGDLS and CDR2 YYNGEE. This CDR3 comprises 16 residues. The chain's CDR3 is CASSPHPGPRYNEQFF. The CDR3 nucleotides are TGTGCCAGCAGCCCCCATCCCGGCCCGAGATACAATGAGCAGTTCTTC.

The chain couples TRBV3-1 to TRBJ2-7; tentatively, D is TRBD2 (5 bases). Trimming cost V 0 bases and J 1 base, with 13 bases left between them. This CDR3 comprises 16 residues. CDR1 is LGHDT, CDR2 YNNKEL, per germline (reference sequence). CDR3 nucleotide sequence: TGTGCCAGCAGCCAAGAGTTCTGCCGGGGATCCTACGAGCAGTACTTC. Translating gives CASSQEFCRGSYEQYF.

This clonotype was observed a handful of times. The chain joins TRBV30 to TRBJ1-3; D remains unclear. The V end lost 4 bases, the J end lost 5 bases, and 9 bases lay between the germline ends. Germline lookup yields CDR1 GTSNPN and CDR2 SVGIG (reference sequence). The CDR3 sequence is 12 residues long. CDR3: CAWKGGRNTIYF. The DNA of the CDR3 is TGTGCCTGGAAGGGCGGACGAAACACCATATATTTT.

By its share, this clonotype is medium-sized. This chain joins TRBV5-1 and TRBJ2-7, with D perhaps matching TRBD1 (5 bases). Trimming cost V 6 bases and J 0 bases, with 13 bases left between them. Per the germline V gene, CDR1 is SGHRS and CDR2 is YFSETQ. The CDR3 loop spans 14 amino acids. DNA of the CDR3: TGCGCCAGCAAGGGGCAGTCGATCTCCTACGAGCAGTACTTC. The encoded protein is CASKGQSISYEQYF.

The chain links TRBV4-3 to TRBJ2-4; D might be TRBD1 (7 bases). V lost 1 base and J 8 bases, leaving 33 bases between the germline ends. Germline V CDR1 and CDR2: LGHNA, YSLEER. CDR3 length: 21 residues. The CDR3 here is CASSQVSYGGGISGPHDIQYF. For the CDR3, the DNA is TGCGCCAGCAGCCAAGTTTCTTACGGAGGGGGCATATCGGGGCCCCACGACATTCAGTACTTC.

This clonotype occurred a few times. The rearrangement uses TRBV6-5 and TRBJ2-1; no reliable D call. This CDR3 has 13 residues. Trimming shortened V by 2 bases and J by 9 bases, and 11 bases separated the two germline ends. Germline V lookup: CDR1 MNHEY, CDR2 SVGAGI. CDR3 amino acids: CASSYRVLGEQFF. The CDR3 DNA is TGTGCCAGCAGTTACAGGGTGTTGGGTGAGCAGTTCTTC.

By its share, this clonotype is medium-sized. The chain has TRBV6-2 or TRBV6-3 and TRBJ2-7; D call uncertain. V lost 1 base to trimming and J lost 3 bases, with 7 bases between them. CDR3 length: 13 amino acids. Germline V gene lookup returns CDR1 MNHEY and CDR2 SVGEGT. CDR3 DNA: TGTGCCAGCAGTTACTGGGGTGACTACGAGCAGTACTTC. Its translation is CASSYWGDYEQYF.

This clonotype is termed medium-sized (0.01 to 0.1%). The CDR3 spells CATSDIGTQYF. The CDR3 DNA reads TGTGCCACCAGTGATATAGGGACCCAGTACTTC. The chain links TRBV24-1 to TRBJ2-5; no clear D. The V end was cut by 3 bases, the J end by 7 bases, with 5 bases between. The CDR3 has 11 amino acids. Germline V gene data show CDR1 as KGHDR and CDR2 as SFDVKD.

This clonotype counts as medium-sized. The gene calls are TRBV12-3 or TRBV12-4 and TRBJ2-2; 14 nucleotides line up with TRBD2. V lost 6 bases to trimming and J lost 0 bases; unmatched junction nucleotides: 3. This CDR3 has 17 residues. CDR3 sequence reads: CASRGLAGAANTGELFF. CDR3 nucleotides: TGTGCCAGCAGGGGACTAGCGGGGGCCGCGAACACCGGGGAGCTGTTTTTT.

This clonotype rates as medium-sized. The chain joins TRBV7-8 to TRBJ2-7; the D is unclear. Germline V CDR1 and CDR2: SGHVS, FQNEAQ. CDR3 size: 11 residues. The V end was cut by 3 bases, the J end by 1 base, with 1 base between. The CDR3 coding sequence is TGTGCCAGCAGCTTTTCCTACGAGCAGTACTTC. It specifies CASSFSYEQYF.

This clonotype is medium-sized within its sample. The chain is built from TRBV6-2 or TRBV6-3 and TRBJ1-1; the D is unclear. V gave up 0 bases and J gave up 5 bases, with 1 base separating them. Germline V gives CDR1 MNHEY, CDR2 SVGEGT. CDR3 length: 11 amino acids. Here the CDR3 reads CASSYSTEAFF. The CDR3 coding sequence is TGTGCCAGCAGTTACTCGACTGAAGCTTTCTTT.

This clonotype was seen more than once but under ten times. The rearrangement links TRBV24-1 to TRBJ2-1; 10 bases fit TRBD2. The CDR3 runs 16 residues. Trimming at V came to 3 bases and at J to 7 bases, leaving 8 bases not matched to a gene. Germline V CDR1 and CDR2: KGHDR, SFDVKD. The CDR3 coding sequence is TGTGCCACCAGTGATCCAGCGGGGGGGCCGGGGAATGAGCAGTTCTTC. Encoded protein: CATSDPAGGPGNEQFF.

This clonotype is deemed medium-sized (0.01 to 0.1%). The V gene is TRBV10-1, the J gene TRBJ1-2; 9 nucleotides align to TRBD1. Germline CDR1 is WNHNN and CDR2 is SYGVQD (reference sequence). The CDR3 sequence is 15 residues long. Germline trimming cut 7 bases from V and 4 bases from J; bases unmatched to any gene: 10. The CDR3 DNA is TGCGCCAGCACTTTCCGGGACAGGGACGTCTATGGCTACACCTTC. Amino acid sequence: CASTFRDRDVYGYTF.

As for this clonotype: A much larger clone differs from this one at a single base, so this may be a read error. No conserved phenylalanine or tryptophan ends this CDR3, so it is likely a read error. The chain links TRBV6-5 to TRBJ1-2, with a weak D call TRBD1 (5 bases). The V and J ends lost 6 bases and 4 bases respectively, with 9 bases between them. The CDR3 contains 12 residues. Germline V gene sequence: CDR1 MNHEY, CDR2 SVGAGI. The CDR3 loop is CASRPGPYGYTV. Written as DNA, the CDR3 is TGTGCCAGCAGACCAGGGCCCTATGGCTACACCGTC.

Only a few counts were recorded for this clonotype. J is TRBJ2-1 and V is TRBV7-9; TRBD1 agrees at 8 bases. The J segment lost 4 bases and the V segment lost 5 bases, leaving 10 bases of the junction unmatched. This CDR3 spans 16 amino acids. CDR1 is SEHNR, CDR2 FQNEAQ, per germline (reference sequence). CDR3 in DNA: TGTGCCAGCAGCGCGGGACAGGCACGCCAATACAATGAGCAGTTCTTC. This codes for CASSAGQARQYNEQFF. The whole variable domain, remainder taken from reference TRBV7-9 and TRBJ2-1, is DTGVSQNPRHKITKRGQNVTFRCDPISEHNRLYWYRQTLGQGPEFLTYFQNEAQLEKSRLLSDRFSAERPKGSFSTLEIQRTEQGDSAMYLCASSAGQARQYNEQFFGPGTRLTVL.

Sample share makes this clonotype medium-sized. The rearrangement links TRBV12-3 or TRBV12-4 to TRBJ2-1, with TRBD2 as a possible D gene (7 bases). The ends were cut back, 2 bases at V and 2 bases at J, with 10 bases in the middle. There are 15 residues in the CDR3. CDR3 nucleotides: TGTGCCAGCAGTTTACTCGGGGGGCCCTACAATGAGCAGTTCTTC. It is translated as CASSLLGGPYNEQFF.

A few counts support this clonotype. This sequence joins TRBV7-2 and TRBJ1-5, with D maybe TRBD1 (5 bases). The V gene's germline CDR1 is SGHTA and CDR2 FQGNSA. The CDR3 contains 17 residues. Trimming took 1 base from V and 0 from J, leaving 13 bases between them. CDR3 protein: CASSLGAGIYSNQPQHF. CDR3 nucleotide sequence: TGTGCCAGCAGCTTAGGGGCAGGGATCTATAGCAATCAGCCCCAGCATTTT.

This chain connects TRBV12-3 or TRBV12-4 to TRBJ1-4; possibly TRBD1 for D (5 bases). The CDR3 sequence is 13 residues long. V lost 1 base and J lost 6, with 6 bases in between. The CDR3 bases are TGTGCCAGCAGTTTAGGGGGCGATGAAAAACTGTTTTTT. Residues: CASSLGGDEKLFF.

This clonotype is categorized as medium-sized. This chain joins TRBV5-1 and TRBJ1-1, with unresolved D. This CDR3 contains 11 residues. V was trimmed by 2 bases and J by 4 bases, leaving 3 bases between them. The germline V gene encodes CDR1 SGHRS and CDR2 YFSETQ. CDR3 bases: TGCGCCAGCAGCTTAGGCACTGAAGCTTTCTTT. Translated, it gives CASSLGTEAFF.

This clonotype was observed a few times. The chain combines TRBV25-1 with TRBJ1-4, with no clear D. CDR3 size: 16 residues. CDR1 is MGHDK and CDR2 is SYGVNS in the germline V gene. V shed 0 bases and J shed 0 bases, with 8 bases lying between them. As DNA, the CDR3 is TGTGCCAGCAGTGAATACGGCACCTCAACTAATGAAAAACTGTTTTTT. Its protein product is CASSEYGTSTNEKLFF.

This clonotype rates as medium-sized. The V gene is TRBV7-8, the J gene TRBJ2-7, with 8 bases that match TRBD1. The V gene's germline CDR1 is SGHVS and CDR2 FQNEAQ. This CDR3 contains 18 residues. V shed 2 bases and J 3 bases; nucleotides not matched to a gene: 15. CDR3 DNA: TGTGCCAGCAGCTTAACCAGCGCGCAGGGGGCGCAAGTCTACGAGCAGTACTTC. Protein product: CASSLTSAQGAQVYEQYF.

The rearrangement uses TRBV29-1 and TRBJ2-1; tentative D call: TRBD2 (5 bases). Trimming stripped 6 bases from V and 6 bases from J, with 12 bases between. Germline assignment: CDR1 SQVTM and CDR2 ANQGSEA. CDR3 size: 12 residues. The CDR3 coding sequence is TGCAGCGTCCCCGAGGCGGGCAATGAGCAGTTCTTC. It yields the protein CSVPEAGNEQFF.